This T cell receptor beta chain was sequenced during a study of tumor-infiltrating lymphocytes in primary liver carcinoma. Bulk tissue was left unsorted, and RNA and DNA were co-extracted from roughly 20-30 mg of it. Germline V gives CDR1 SGHAT, CDR2 FQDESV (reference sequence). The CDR3 contains 17 residues. Using a constant-region primer together with ProtoScript II reverse transcriptase, TCR beta cDNA was made from approximately 0.55 ug of total RNA. Generation of the TCR beta libraries relied on three nested multiplex PCR rounds using slightly modified ARM-PCR. A C-beta reverse primer and TRBV1-TRBV30 forward primers served in each of the first two PCR rounds, at roughly 10 cycles apiece. TCRdb ran MiXCR on the multiplex PCR reads and lists one entry per CDR3 protein. Of 80,000 to 100,000 distinct CDR3 sequences in the sample, less than 70% were seen once. As concerns this clonotype: At one end, the junction sequence differs from germline, possibly due to a read error.

Sequencing input: tumor-adjacent normal liver tissue. The chain joins TRBV11-1 to TRBJ2-1, with TRBD2 matching 9 bases. This receptor was taken from a man between 40 and 49 years old with primary liver carcinoma and hepatitis B virus infection. CDR3 sequence (DNA): TGTGCCGGCAGCCTGGGACTAGCAGGAGAAGTTGACAATGAGCAGTTATTC. It is translated as CAGSLGLAGEVDNEQLF.